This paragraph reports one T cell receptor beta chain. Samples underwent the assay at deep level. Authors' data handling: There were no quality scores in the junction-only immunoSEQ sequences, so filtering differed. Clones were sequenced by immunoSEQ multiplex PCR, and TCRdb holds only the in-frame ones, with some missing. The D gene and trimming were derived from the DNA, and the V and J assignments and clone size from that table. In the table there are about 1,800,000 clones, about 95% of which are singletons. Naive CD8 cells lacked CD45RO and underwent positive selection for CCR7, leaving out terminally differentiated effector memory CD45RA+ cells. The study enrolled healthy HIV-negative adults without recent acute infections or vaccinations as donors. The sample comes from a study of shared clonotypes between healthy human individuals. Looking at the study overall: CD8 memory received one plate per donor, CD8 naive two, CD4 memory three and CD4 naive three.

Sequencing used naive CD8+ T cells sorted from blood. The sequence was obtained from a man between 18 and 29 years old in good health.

DNA of the CDR3: TGTGCCAGTAGTATACAACCGACTAGCGTTTACGCCGGGGAGCTGTTTTTT. It is translated as CASSIQPTSVYAGELFF. The J gene is TRBJ2-2, the V gene TRBV19; 8 bases fit TRBD2. The germline V gene has CDR1 LNHDA and CDR2 SQIVND (reference sequence). With V trimmed by 2 bases and J by 6 bases, 11 bases remained unmatched. The CDR3 has 17 residues.